A single sample gave rise to the 18 T cell receptor beta chains below, sequenced in a study of CD8 T cells in Susac syndrome. Random hexamers served to reverse transcribe about 0.5 to 1 ug RNA. Using its own MiXCR run on the immunoSEQ multiplex PCR reads, TCRdb lists one record per CDR3 protein. The sample holds 150,000 to 200,000 distinct CDR3 sequences, 94% seen once. The sequencing input was CD4+ T cells from PBMCs. The receptors come from a human donor with multiple sclerosis.

The V and J genes are TRBV5-4 and TRBJ2-2; a possible D gene is TRBD2 (6 bases). Trimming stripped 3 bases from V and 5 bases from J, with 11 bases between. This CDR3 spans 14 amino acids. The germline V gene has CDR1 SGHNT and CDR2 YYREEE (reference sequence). The CDR3 bases are TGTGCCAGCAGCTCACCTCGGGAGACCGGGGAGCTGTTTTTT. Its protein product is CASSSPRETGELFF.

The rearrangement uses TRBV5-1 and TRBJ2-6, with D perhaps TRBD2 (6 bases). CDR3 size: 14 residues. Germline V CDR1 and CDR2: SGHRS, YFSETQ. The V and J ends lost 6 bases and 2 bases respectively, with 9 bases between them. CDR3 in DNA: TGCGCCAGCAACTGGGGGGCTGGGGCCAACGTCCTGACTTTC. It codes for CASNWGAGANVLTF.

This chain uses TRBV3-1 with TRBJ2-7; D possibly corresponds to TRBD2 (6 bases). CDR1 and CDR2 (germline): LGHDT, YNNKEL (reference sequence). V lost 5 bases and J lost 1, with 9 bases in between. The CDR3 is 13 residues long. The CDR3 sequence is CASSGDFSYEQYF. The DNA of the CDR3 is TGTGCCAGCAGCGGGGACTTTTCCTACGAGCAGTACTTC.

This chain uses TRBV6-5 with TRBJ1-3; 7 bases are a match to TRBD1. Germline values: CDR1 MNHEY, CDR2 SVGAGI. This CDR3 is 15 amino acids long. V shed 2 bases and J 3 bases; nucleotides not matched to a gene: 4. CDR3 amino acids: CASSYRGGGGNTIYF. The CDR3 DNA reads TGTGCCAGCAGTTACAGAGGGGGCGGTGGAAACACCATATATTTT.

V gene TRBV6-5 combines with J gene TRBJ1-2; 8 nucleotides line up with TRBD1. Germline loops: CDR1 MNHEY, CDR2 SVGAGI. The trim removed 4 bases at V and 4 bases at J, leaving 5 bases unmatched. This CDR3 contains 14 residues. As DNA, the CDR3 is TGTGCCAGCAGTTCCACAGGGGGGATCTATGGCTACACCTTC. It is translated as CASSSTGGIYGYTF.

The V and J genes are TRBV18 and TRBJ1-1; TRBD1 matches 7 bases. The V and J ends lost 3 bases and 6 bases, in that order; junction bases with no gene match: 4. The germline gives CDR1 KGHSH, CDR2 LQKENI. The CDR3 spans 13 residues. The CDR3 DNA follows: TGTGCCAGCTCACCCGGGACAGCTCCTGAAGCTTTCTTT. This encodes CASSPGTAPEAFF. The full variable domain, completed using reference TRBV18 and TRBJ1-1, is NAGVMQNPRHLVRRRGQEARLRCSPMKGHSHVYWYRQLPEEGLKFMVYLQKENIIDESGMPKERFSAEFPKEGPSILRIQQVVRGDSAAYFCASSPGTAPEAFFGQGTRLTVV.

The V and J genes are TRBV10-3 and TRBJ1-1; the D is unclear. Per the germline V gene, CDR1 is ENHRY and CDR2 is SYGVKD. This CDR3 has 11 residues. Trimming cost V 11 bases and J 0 bases, with 7 bases left between them. In DNA, the CDR3 is TGTGCCGTGAGAGTGAACACTGAAGCTTTCTTT. Translation: CAVRVNTEAFF.

The chain links TRBV6-5 to TRBJ1-2, with D uncertain. The CDR3 contains 11 residues. Trimming shortened V by 6 bases and J by 5 bases, and 7 bases separated the two germline ends. The germline V gene encodes CDR1 MNHEY and CDR2 SVGAGI. CDR3 nucleotides: TGTGCCAGCAGACGAGGGTATGGCTACACCTTC. This gives the protein CASRRGYGYTF.

The chain has TRBV7-2 and TRBJ2-7; tentatively, D is TRBD1 (5 bases). The CDR3 consists of 15 residues. Between the trimmed V and J ends, which lost 3 bases and 1 base, there was a span of 13 bases. Germline V gene data show CDR1 as SGHTA and CDR2 as FQGNSA. CDR3 protein: CASSFSSRTSYEQYF. The CDR3 coding sequence is TGTGCCAGCAGCTTCAGTAGCAGGACATCCTACGAGCAGTACTTC.

The chain joins TRBV6-6 to TRBJ1-5; D ambiguous. CDR3 length equals 15 residues. The V and J ends lost 7 bases and 6 bases respectively, with 19 bases between them. Germline V gene sequence: CDR1 MNHNY, CDR2 SVGAGI (reference sequence). CDR3 sequence (DNA): TGTGCCAGCACCCCTCCTGGACTCTCGAGTCAGCCCCAGCATTTT. It encodes CASTPPGLSSQPQHF.

This chain links TRBV2 with TRBJ2-7, with D perhaps matching TRBD1 (5 bases). V was cut by 6 bases and J by 2 bases, with 11 bases left in between. This CDR3 has 13 amino acids. Germline-derived CDR1 and CDR2 are SNHLY and FYNNEI. CDR3 sequence reads: CASSQTAPYEQYF. In DNA, the CDR3 is TGTGCCAGCAGCCAGACAGCTCCCTACGAGCAGTACTTC.

The rearrangement uses TRBV12-5 and TRBJ2-7, with D maybe TRBD2 (5 bases). V was trimmed by 5 bases and J by 0 bases, leaving 11 bases between them. Germline loops: CDR1 LGHNT, CDR2 FRNRAP. The CDR3 is made up of 14 amino acids. CDR3 nucleotides: TGTGCTAGTGGTCCGAGGGTTAGCTCCTACGAGCAGTACTTC. Translating gives CASGPRVSSYEQYF.

The V gene is TRBV27, the J gene TRBJ2-7, with D uncertain. Germline CDR1 and CDR2: MNHEY and SMNVEV (reference sequence). This CDR3 comprises 14 residues. V lost 4 bases to trimming and J lost 0 bases, with 10 bases between them. The CDR3 sequence is CASSSTKFSYEQYF. DNA of the CDR3: TGTGCCAGCAGTTCAACGAAGTTCTCCTACGAGCAGTACTTC.

This rearrangement joins TRBV9 to TRBJ2-1; 8 positions agree with TRBD2. Looked up from germline, CDR1 is SGDLS and CDR2 is YYNGEE. The V gene end was trimmed by 0 bases and the J gene end by 8 bases; junction bases not matched to a gene: 10. The CDR3 is made up of 16 amino acids. The CDR3, as DNA: TGTGCCAGCAGCGTAGTGGTAGCGGGACCCTTGGATGAGCAGTTCTTC. It codes for CASSVVVAGPLDEQFF.

This chain's CDR3 is CASSPPAGYGYTF. CDR3 nucleotide sequence: TGTGCCAGCTCACCACCAGCAGGCTATGGCTACACCTTC. The chain employs TRBV18 and TRBJ1-2; D is unresolved. The CDR3 spans 13 residues. Trimming shortened V by 0 bases and J by 4 bases, and 6 bases separated the two germline ends. CDR1 is KGHSH, CDR2 LQKENI, per germline.

This clonotype was counted once. The chain has TRBV12-5 and TRBJ2-1, with D perhaps matching TRBD2 (6 bases). Trimming pared 8 bases from V and 0 bases from J, leaving 14 bases between. There are 15 residues in the CDR3. Germline V CDR1 and CDR2: LGHNT, FRNRAP. The chain's CDR3 is CASLYRAGSYNEQFF. The CDR3 DNA follows: TGTGCTAGTTTATACCGAGCGGGCTCCTACAATGAGCAGTTCTTC. The full variable domain, in which reference TRBV12-5 and TRBJ2-1 provide the parts outside the CDR3, is DARVTQTPRHKVTEMGQEVTMRCQPILGHNTVFWYRQTMMQGLELLAYFRNRAPLDDSGMPKDRFSAEMPDATLATLKIQPSEPRDSAVYFCASLYRAGSYNEQFFGPGTRLTVL.

This rearrangement joins TRBV20-1 to TRBJ1-5, with 10 bases aligning to TRBD1. The germline V gene has CDR1 DFQATT and CDR2 SNEGSKA (reference sequence). The CDR3 is made up of 13 amino acids. J lost 9 bases, V lost 6 bases, and 8 bases had no gene match. The CDR3 here is CSAQGTGDGPQHF. The CDR3 bases are TGCAGTGCCCAAGGGACAGGGGACGGGCCCCAGCATTTT.

The rearrangement uses TRBV7-2 and TRBJ2-2; 8 bases map to TRBD1. From germline, CDR1 is SGHTA and CDR2 FQGNSA. The CDR3 runs to 15 residues. The J segment lost 4 bases and the V segment lost 7 bases, leaving 8 bases of the junction unmatched. Here the CDR3 reads CASINTQGGTGELFF. The CDR3 region has the DNA TGTGCCAGCATCAACACACAGGGGGGCACCGGGGAGCTGTTTTTT.